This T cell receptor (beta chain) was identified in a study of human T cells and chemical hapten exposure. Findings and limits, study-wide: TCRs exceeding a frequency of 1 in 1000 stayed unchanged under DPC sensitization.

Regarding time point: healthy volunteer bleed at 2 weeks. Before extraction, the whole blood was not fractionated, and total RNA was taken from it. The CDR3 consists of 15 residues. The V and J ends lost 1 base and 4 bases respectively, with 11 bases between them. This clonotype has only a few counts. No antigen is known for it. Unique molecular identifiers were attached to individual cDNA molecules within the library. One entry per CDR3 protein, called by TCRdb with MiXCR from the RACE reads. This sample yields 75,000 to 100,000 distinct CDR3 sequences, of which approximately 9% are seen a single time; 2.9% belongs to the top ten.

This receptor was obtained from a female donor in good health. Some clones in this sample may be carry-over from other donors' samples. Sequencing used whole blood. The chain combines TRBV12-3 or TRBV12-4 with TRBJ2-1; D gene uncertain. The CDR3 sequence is CASSLVNRGYNEQFF. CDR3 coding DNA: TGTGCCAGCAGTTTAGTGAATCGCGGTTACAATGAGCAGTTCTTC.